The sequence of this TCR beta chain was determined in a study of blood T cells in healthy people across ages. Next came a second PCR, run for about 7 to 12 cycles, which used a sample-barcoded 5' primer along with a J-beta primer mix. TCRdb processed the 5' RACE reads anew with MiXCR; each CDR3 protein has one entry. The sample includes about 590,000 distinct CDR3 sequences, about 28% of them seen just once. Points from the study as a whole: CMV status of donors was not determined, possibly confounding expanded clonotype changes.

This clonotype showed up just once. Its antigen is unidentified. The junction differs from germline at one of its ends, possibly a read error. Caucasian individuals from Russia who were healthy and aged roughly 6 to 100 acted as donors. Germline V gene sequence: CDR1 ENHRY, CDR2 SYGVKD. The CDR3 is 14 amino acids. This rearrangement joins TRBV10-3 to TRBJ2-3; TRBD2 agrees at 10 bases. The material sequenced was blood. This receptor was identified in a woman older than 75 in good health. This CDR3 reads CAISKASGRDTQYF. CDR3 in DNA: TGTGCTATCAGTAAGGCTAGCGGGAGAGATACGCAGTATTTT.